The 28 T cell receptor beta chains given below trace back to one sample, sequenced in a study of metastatic and nonmetastatic thyroid tumors. No treatment of any kind had been given to any patient before thyroid surgery. From the PCR reads, TCRdb re-called clones with MiXCR. This repertoire shows about 31,000 clones, approximately 19% found once; its top ten account for under 25%. The source material was blood. Receptors originate from a female donor with papillary thyroid cancer or a benign thyroid nodule (not recorded which). Some clones in this sample may be carry-over from other donors' samples.

This chain joins TRBV6-1 and TRBJ2-5; TRBD1 matches 7 bases. Looked up from germline, CDR1 is MNHNS and CDR2 is SASEGT. V was clipped by 5 bases and J by 5 bases; unmatched bases: 11. The CDR3 extends over 15 amino acids. DNA of the CDR3: TGTGCCAGCAGTTGCCTAGTGACAGGGCTGGAGACCCAGTACTTC. Translating gives CASSCLVTGLETQYF.

This clone was seen at least ten times. The chain recombines TRBV7-3 with TRBJ2-1, with TRBD2 matching over 11 bases. V lost 2 bases and J lost 7; bases outside the gene matches: 4. CDR1 and CDR2 from the germline V gene are SGHTA and FQGTGA. The CDR3 covers 15 residues. The CDR3 coding sequence is TGTGCCAGCAGCTTATCACTAGCGGGGGCTAATGAGCAGTTCTTC. Translated: CASSLSLAGANEQFF.

This clone was observed at least ten times. This chain links TRBV3-1 with TRBJ2-1; TRBD2 aligns across 8 bases. Germline CDR1 is LGHDT and CDR2 is YNNKEL (reference sequence). The V and J ends lost 0 bases and 6 bases, in that order; junction bases with no gene match: 1. CDR3 length: 14 amino acids. CDR3 DNA sequence: TGTGCCAGCAGCCAAGAGGGGACTAGCAATGAGCAGTTCTTC. Translated: CASSQEGTSNEQFF.

This clone was counted only a few times. The chain joins TRBV5-1 to TRBJ2-7; D gene ambiguous. The germline V gene has CDR1 SGHRS and CDR2 YFSETQ. This CDR3 has 14 residues. Trimming cost V 0 bases and J 6 bases, with 13 bases left between them. CDR3 DNA: TGCGCCAGCAGCTTGGATGTTTCGGGCGGCGAGCAGTACTTC. It codes for CASSLDVSGGEQYF.

The chain employs TRBV5-1 and TRBJ2-1; tentative D call: TRBD2 (6 bases). The CDR3 consists of 15 residues. Germline values: CDR1 SGHRS, CDR2 YFSETQ. The V end was cut by 6 bases, the J end by 4 bases, with 17 bases between. The CDR3 spells CASTPTGTYYNEQFF. The CDR3 DNA follows: TGCGCCAGCACACCAACCGGGACTTATTACAATGAGCAGTTCTTC. Together with reference TRBV5-1 and TRBJ2-1, the CDR3 gives the full variable domain: KAGVTQTPRYLIKTRGQQVTLSCSPISGHRSVSWYQQTPGQGLQFLFEYFSETQRNKGNFPGRFSGRQFSNSRSEMNVSTLELGDSALYLCASTPTGTYYNEQFFGPGTRLTVL.

This clone occurred many times. This sequence joins TRBV6-6 and TRBJ2-3, with 9 bases that match TRBD1. Looked up from germline, CDR1 is MNHNY and CDR2 is SVGAGI (reference sequence). This CDR3 has 18 amino acids. Trimming removed 6 bases from V and 2 bases from J; junction bases left unmatched: 15. As DNA, the CDR3 is TGTGCCAGCAGCAATAGGGCGAACAGGGGGCTCGCCACAGATACGCAGTATTTT. Translating gives CASSNRANRGLATDTQYF.

This chain uses TRBV6-6 with TRBJ1-1, with D possibly being TRBD1 (6 bases). The CDR3 is made up of 12 amino acids. V was clipped by 2 bases and J by 10 bases, with 11 bases between them. Germline CDR1 and CDR2: MNHNY and SVGAGI (reference sequence). The CDR3 spells CASSYDGGGAFF. CDR3 bases: TGTGCCAGCAGTTACGATGGAGGGGGAGCTTTCTTT.

This clone was seen ten or more times. The V call is TRBV7-8, the J call TRBJ2-7; D possibly uses TRBD1 or TRBD2 (7 bases each). The CDR3 spans 18 residues. Trimming took 5 bases from V and 2 from J, leaving 25 bases between them. Germline CDR1 SGHVS, CDR2 FQNEAQ. CDR3 region: CASSLGTVMGGGTYEQYF. In DNA form, the CDR3 reads TGTGCCAGCAGCCTAGGGACAGTCATGGGGGGGGGAACCTACGAGCAGTACTTC.

This clone was picked up many times. DNA for the CDR3: TGCGCCAGCAGCCAAGAGACAGGGTTGGGCACAGATACGCAGTATTTT. It encodes CASSQETGLGTDTQYF. The V call is TRBV4-3, the J call TRBJ2-3; 7 nucleotides align to TRBD1. The germline V gene has CDR1 LGHNA and CDR2 YSLEER. V shed 0 bases, J shed 1 base, and the junction held 4 bases outside the gene matches. The CDR3 has 16 residues.

The rearrangement uses TRBV20-1 and TRBJ2-5, with D perhaps matching TRBD2 (6 bases). The CDR3 covers 13 residues. Germline CDR1 reads DFQATT; CDR2 reads SNEGSKA (reference sequence). Trimming pared 2 bases from V and 5 bases from J, leaving 12 bases between. In DNA form, the CDR3 reads TGCAGTGCTAGATCGCGGGGCGGGGAGACCCAGTACTTC. This encodes CSARSRGGETQYF.

This chain links TRBV11-2 with TRBJ1-5; no reliable D call. The CDR3 spans 14 residues. The germline CDR1 and CDR2 sequences are SGHAT and FQNNGV. V lost 1 base, J lost 0 bases, and 4 bases lay in between. Here the CDR3 reads CASSLGISNQPQHF. The CDR3 nucleotides read TGTGCCAGCAGCTTAGGTATTAGCAATCAGCCCCAGCATTTT.

This clone appeared many times. Additional DNA sequences in this sample encode the identical CDR3. This chain uses TRBV18 with TRBJ1-1, with a tentative D call TRBD1 (6 bases). The V gene lost 5 bases and the J gene lost 8 bases, with 12 bases spanning the gap. The CDR3 length is 12 residues. Germline assignment: CDR1 KGHSH and CDR2 LQKENI. The CDR3 reads CASSAPDREAFF. The CDR3 DNA follows: TGTGCCAGCTCAGCTCCAGACAGGGAAGCTTTCTTT.

The table lists this clone with many counts. V is TRBV14 and J is TRBJ2-1, with 9 positions matching TRBD1. The CDR3 is made up of 13 amino acids. The ends lost 4 bases at V and 7 bases at J; junction bases unmatched: 2. Germline loops: CDR1 SGHDN, CDR2 FVKESK. CDR3 protein: CASSRDRVNEQFF. DNA for the CDR3: TGTGCCAGCAGCCGGGACAGGGTGAATGAGCAGTTCTTC.

At least ten counts were recorded for this clone. The genes are TRBV29-1 and TRBJ2-7, with D possibly called TRBD1 or TRBD2 (5 bases each). The CDR3 covers 12 residues. V lost 3 bases to trimming and J lost 6 bases, with 12 bases between them. Looked up from germline, CDR1 is SQVTM and CDR2 is ANQGSEA. The CDR3 region is CSVDSGGGEQYF. The CDR3 DNA follows: TGCAGCGTTGATTCAGGTGGGGGCGAGCAGTACTTC.

The V and J genes are TRBV20-1 and TRBJ2-7; D call uncertain. The CDR3 is 12 amino acids. With 6 bases removed from V and 3 bases from J, the gap between germline ends came to 12 bases. CDR1 and CDR2 (germline): DFQATT, SNEGSKA (reference sequence). In DNA, the CDR3 is TGCAGTGCGCACCGTAGACTCTACGAGCAGTACTTC. Its translation is CSAHRRLYEQYF.

In its sample, this clone was seen many times. The chain carries TRBV7-9 and TRBJ1-5; the D is unclear. Trimming left V 6 bases short and J 8 bases short, with 17 bases between. Germline values: CDR1 SEHNR, CDR2 FQNEAQ (reference sequence). CDR3 size: 14 residues. CDR3 loop: CASSLDTSGEPQHF. The CDR3 DNA reads TGTGCCAGCAGTCTAGACACTTCCGGTGAGCCCCAGCATTTT.

The chain's CDR3 is CASSLPKRDEQYF. The DNA of the CDR3 is TGTGCCAGCAGTTTACCGAAGCGGGACGAGCAGTACTTC. The chain has TRBV12-3 or TRBV12-4 and TRBJ2-7; D might be TRBD2 (6 bases). Trimming took 2 bases from V and 5 from J, leaving 10 bases between them. The CDR3 contains 13 residues.

This clone was detected many times. The V and J genes are TRBV20-1 and TRBJ2-3; 8 nucleotides agree with TRBD2. CDR1 DFQATT and CDR2 SNEGSKA come from the germline V gene (reference sequence). The J segment lost 2 bases and the V segment lost 5 bases, leaving 12 bases of the junction unmatched. CDR3 length: 16 residues. The CDR3 reads CSAPRPGGVDTDTQYF. The CDR3 DNA sequence: TGCAGTGCTCCCCGACCCGGGGGGGTTGACACAGATACGCAGTATTTT.

This clone was seen repeatedly, ten times or more. The chain uses TRBV27 and TRBJ1-6, with D unclear. Germline assignment: CDR1 MNHEY and CDR2 SMNVEV (reference sequence). The CDR3 runs 14 residues. V lost 2 bases and J lost 6, with 8 bases in between. This CDR3 reads CASSLIQPNSPLHF. The CDR3 DNA sequence: TGTGCCAGCAGTTTAATCCAGCCTAATTCACCCCTCCACTTT.

This chain links TRBV6-1 with TRBJ2-2; D may be TRBD2 (5 bases). Germline values: CDR1 MNHNS, CDR2 SASEGT. The CDR3 runs 15 residues. Trimming removed 2 bases from V and 0 bases from J, with 7 bases in between. CDR3 sequence: CASSEPAANTGELFF. In DNA form, the CDR3 reads TGTGCCAGCAGTGAACCAGCGGCGAACACCGGGGAGCTGTTTTTT.

The chain couples TRBV6-1 to TRBJ2-1; 9 bases line up with TRBD1. The germline CDR1 and CDR2 sequences are MNHNS and SASEGT. The trim removed 6 bases at V and 9 bases at J, leaving 6 bases unmatched. The CDR3 totals 13 residues. The CDR3 nucleotides read TGTGCCAGCAGCCAACAGGGGGCGGGTGAGCAGTTCTTC. This encodes CASSQQGAGEQFF.

This clone was observed at least ten times. The chain has TRBV4-1 and TRBJ1-1; a weak D match, TRBD1 (6 bases). The CDR3 spans 14 residues. Germline V gene sequence: CDR1 MGHRA, CDR2 YSYEKL. The V and J ends lost 0 bases and 4 bases respectively, with 9 bases between them. CDR3 residues: CASSQDHRATEAFF. The DNA for the CDR3 is TGCGCCAGCAGCCAAGATCACAGGGCCACTGAAGCTTTCTTT.

In its sample, this clone was seen many times. V is TRBV24-1 and J is TRBJ2-2; TRBD2 agrees at 11 bases. Unmatched junction bases numbered 4, after V lost 5 bases and J lost 3 bases. Germline CDR1 and CDR2: KGHDR and SFDVKD. The CDR3 totals 16 residues. CDR3 sequence (DNA): TGTGCCACCAGTGGGTCTAGCGGGGGGTACACCGGGGAGCTGTTTTTT. The encoded protein is CATSGSSGGYTGELFF.

Notes on this clone: This may come from a read error, since a much larger clone is one base off. The chain joins TRBV7-9 to TRBJ2-3; a weak D match, TRBD1 (5 bases). The ends were cut back, 5 bases at V and 4 bases at J, with 13 bases in the middle. Germline CDR1 is SEHNR and CDR2 is FQNEAQ (reference sequence). The CDR3 is made up of 14 amino acids. Here the CDR3 reads CASSARQSSDTQYF. The CDR3 DNA is TGTGCCAGCAGCGCTAGACAGTCATCAGATACGCAGTATTTT.

By sample share, this clone is medium-sized (0.01 to 0.1%). The chain's CDR3 is CASSGGFIVGQGAGELFF. The DNA of the CDR3 is TGTGCCAGCAGTGGGGGGTTCATAGTGGGCCAGGGTGCCGGGGAGCTGTTTTTT. The rearrangement uses TRBV6-1 and TRBJ2-2; possibly TRBD1 or TRBD2 for D (5 bases each). CDR3 size: 18 residues. From germline, CDR1 is MNHNS and CDR2 SASEGT. V gave up 4 bases and J gave up 6 bases, with 24 bases separating them.

Comment on this clone: A read error is possible here, since a much larger clone lies one base away. The gene calls are TRBV18 and TRBJ1-5; possibly TRBD1 for D (5 bases). This CDR3 spans 15 amino acids. Germline-derived CDR1 and CDR2 are KGHSH and LQKENI. CDR3 DNA: TGTGTCAGCTCACAAACGGACGGGGCCGGCCAGCCCCAGCATTTT. It codes for CVSSQTDGAGQPQHF.

In this sample, this clone turned up a few times. V and J are TRBV6-1 and TRBJ2-7; TRBD1 agrees at 7 bases. Looked up from germline, CDR1 is MNHNS and CDR2 is SASEGT. This CDR3 has 15 amino acids. V was pared by 6 bases and J by 3 bases, with 11 bases of the junction left unmatched. CDR3 sequence (DNA): TGTGCCAGCAGCCGAACCGGGACAGCACTCTACGAGCAGTACTTC. It codes for CASSRTGTALYEQYF.

The chain carries TRBV6-1 and TRBJ2-3; TRBD1 aligns across 9 bases. Germline trimming cut 1 base from V and 3 bases from J; bases unmatched to any gene: 5. CDR3 length: 16 residues. Germline CDR1 is MNHNS and CDR2 is SASEGT. CDR3: CASSEGDRVKTDTQYF. CDR3 coding DNA: TGTGCCAGCAGTGAAGGGGACAGGGTTAAAACAGATACGCAGTATTTT.